This T cell receptor beta chain was recovered during a study of cytomegalovirus exposure and HLA in healthy donors. Note on this clone: The antigen is not known.

Trimming removed 2 bases at V and 0 bases at J, with 10 bases between. CDR3 length: 16 amino acids. Germline CDR1 reads LGHNT; CDR2 reads FRNRAP. Study conclusions and caveats: Data from an earlier analysis indicated that most TCR beta V segments were productive either about 87% or about 30% of the time. By a later analysis, the bulk of CMV-associated TCR beta chains appeared HLA-restricted. For most subjects, TCR beta sequences were reported to predict HLA-A and HLA-B alleles with accuracy. Researchers reported in a later analysis that a missense DCLRE1C variant was tied to TCR beta V- and J-gene trimming.

Primers for the PCR totalled 60 Vbeta and 13 Jbeta. TCRdb's table, derived via immunoSEQ multiplex PCR, lists solely in-frame clones and lacks some. The data show 200,000 to 250,000 clones, roughly 80% seen once. This TCR came from a woman in her thirties or forties in good health and CMV-seronegative. The sample taken for sequencing was PBMCs. This chain joins TRBV12-5 and TRBJ2-2; D is uncertain. The DNA of the CDR3 is TGTGCTAGTGGTTTGCCAAGCAGGTCGAACACCGGGGAGCTGTTTTTT. Its protein product is CASGLPSRSNTGELFF.